These 9 T cell receptor beta chains share one sample of origin, sequenced in a study of cytomegalovirus exposure and HLA in healthy donors. The PCR was carried out with 60 Vbeta primers and 13 Jbeta primers. Sequencing used immunoSEQ multiplex PCR; TCRdb keeps in-frame clones, though not all of them. The sample has 180,000 or so clones; around 80% are singletons. The specimen sequenced was PBMCs. The source is a girl aged 10 to 17 in good health and CMV-seropositive.

V and J are TRBV6-5 and TRBJ1-5; D possibly corresponds to TRBD1 (5 bases). Trimming left V 4 bases short and J 7 bases short, with 11 bases between. Per germline, CDR1 MNHEY and CDR2 SVGAGI. The CDR3 runs 13 residues. The CDR3: CASSFREGQPQHF. The CDR3 DNA reads TGTGCCAGCAGTTTTCGGGAGGGGCAGCCCCAGCATTTT.

This chain links TRBV11-1 with TRBJ2-7, with D perhaps matching TRBD2 (6 bases). The V and J ends lost 5 bases and 2 bases respectively, with 10 bases between them. The germline gives CDR1 SGHAT, CDR2 FQDESV (reference sequence). The length of the CDR3 is 13 residues. DNA for the CDR3: TGTGCCAGCAGCCCCGGGGGTCCCTACGAGCAGTACTTC. The encoded protein is CASSPGGPYEQYF.

This clone was detected only once. The chain is built from TRBV4-1 and TRBJ2-3, with 11 nucleotides matching TRBD1. This CDR3 contains 15 residues. V dropped 3 bases and J dropped 6; count of bases not matched to a gene: 5. Germline V gene sequence: CDR1 MGHRA, CDR2 YSYEKL. The CDR3 sequence is CASSHGQGARDTQYF. The CDR3, as DNA: TGCGCCAGCAGCCATGGACAGGGGGCCAGGGATACGCAGTATTTT.

The chain recombines TRBV12-5 with TRBJ2-1; maybe TRBD2 (5 bases). Germline CDR1 and CDR2: LGHNT and FRNRAP. The V end was cut by 6 bases, the J end by 10 bases, with 13 bases between. This CDR3 is built from 12 residues. CDR3 region: CASGPRLAEQFF. The CDR3 nucleotides are TGTGCTAGTGGACCTCGATTAGCGGAGCAGTTCTTC.

This chain links TRBV6-5 with TRBJ2-2, with TRBD1 matching 7 bases. Per the germline V gene, CDR1 is MNHEY and CDR2 is SVGAGI. CDR3 size: 16 residues. The V segment lost 2 bases and the J segment 8 bases; nucleotides outside the gene matches: 11. The CDR3 here is CASSYRTGLSTGELFF. For the CDR3, the DNA is TGTGCCAGCAGTTACCGGACAGGACTCTCGACGGGGGAGCTGTTTTTT.

This chain connects TRBV27 to TRBJ1-2; tentative D call: TRBD1 (6 bases). The V and J ends lost 3 bases and 5 bases respectively, with 7 bases between them. Germline V gene lookup returns CDR1 MNHEY and CDR2 SMNVEV (reference sequence). CDR3 length equals 12 residues. The DNA of the CDR3 is TGTGCCAGCAGTTTCAGGGGATATGGCTACACCTTC. Translating it yields CASSFRGYGYTF.

The rearrangement uses TRBV10-3 and TRBJ2-1; 9 bases map to TRBD2. Unmatched junction bases numbered 10, after V lost 4 bases and J lost 3 bases. Germline values: CDR1 ENHRY, CDR2 SYGVKD. This CDR3 spans 17 amino acids. In DNA, the CDR3 is TGTGCCATCAGTGCCTCGTTTGGGACTAGCAGCTACAATGAGCAGTTCTTC. Amino acid sequence: CAISASFGTSSYNEQFF.

V is TRBV30 and J is TRBJ1-2, with TRBD1 as a possible D gene (5 bases). This CDR3 region has 13 residues. Trimming removed 5 bases at V and 8 bases at J, with 18 bases between. The germline CDR1 and CDR2 sequences are GTSNPN and SVGIG (reference sequence). CDR3 nucleotide sequence: TGTGCCTGGGTGATGGGGGGAGAGAGGGGCTACACCTTC. Amino acid sequence: CAWVMGGERGYTF.

This chain links TRBV5-4 with TRBJ1-1, with D unclear. Germline V CDR1 and CDR2: SGHNT, YYREEE (reference sequence). This CDR3 has 13 residues. V was clipped by 7 bases and J by 0 bases, with 10 bases between them. CDR3 DNA sequence: TGTGCCAGCCCGGCGGGAGTGAACACTGAAGCTTTCTTT. Its protein product is CASPAGVNTEAFF.